Each of the 4 T cell receptor beta chains below was sequenced from the same sample in a study of identical twins. A single record per CDR3 protein comes from TCRdb applying MiXCR to the 5' RACE reads. The table shows about 220,000 distinct CDR3 sequences, with around 6.5% occurring only once. In addition, the sample was reused for a study of T cells expressing NK-cell markers.

The sample comprised CD8+ T cells sorted from blood. The origin of the receptors is a woman younger than 30 in good health.

This clonotype was seen ten or more times. The rearrangement uses TRBV12-3 or TRBV12-4 and TRBJ1-1; the D is unclear. V was trimmed by 3 bases and J by 4 bases, leaving 9 bases between them. CDR3 length: 13 residues. In DNA, the CDR3 is TGTGCCAGCAGTTTTGGCCCGAGCACTGAAGCTTTCTTT. It encodes CASSFGPSTEAFF.

This clonotype was detected only a few times. The J gene is TRBJ1-1, the V gene TRBV9; TRBD1 might be the D (6 bases). Trimming took off 5 bases at V and 1 base at J, with 9 bases between the two ends. This CDR3 region has 13 residues. Germline V gives CDR1 SGDLS, CDR2 YYNGEE. CDR3 sequence reads: CASRGDTNTEAFF. CDR3 nucleotide sequence: TGTGCCAGCAGAGGGGACACGAACACTGAAGCTTTCTTT.

This clonotype was picked up a small number of times. The genes are TRBV25-1 and TRBJ1-1, with D tentatively TRBD1 (6 bases). V was trimmed by 8 bases and J by 1 base, leaving 11 bases between them. This CDR3 is built from 13 residues. Per the germline V gene, CDR1 is MGHDK and CDR2 is SYGVNS. The CDR3 reads CASGKTGNTEAFF. The CDR3 DNA reads TGTGCCAGCGGAAAGACAGGGAACACTGAAGCTTTCTTT.

In this sample, this clonotype turned up a few times. The CDR3 DNA follows: TGTGCCAGCAGTCCAGACAGCTATAGCAATCAGCCCCAGCATTTT. It codes for CASSPDSYSNQPQHF. The chain has TRBV6-1 and TRBJ1-5; the D gene is possibly TRBD1 (5 bases). V was shortened by 5 bases and J by 0 bases, with 11 bases between the two germline ends. Germline V gene data show CDR1 as MNHNS and CDR2 as SASEGT. The CDR3 is 15 residues long.